This T cell receptor (beta chain) was observed in a study of blood T cell repertoires in COVID-19. Looking at the study overall: From T cells, B-cell-depleted T cells, or PBMCs came the material, which was cDNA or gDNA.

From germline, CDR1 is SNHLY and CDR2 FYNNEI. The CDR3 totals 14 residues. V was trimmed by 6 bases and J by 5 bases, leaving 13 bases between them. Methods used by the authors: The authors estimated nucleated cell counts from reference gene primer amplification. Assay used: immunoSEQ multiplex PCR; TCRdb lists only in-frame clones, some missing. The V and J calls and clone size are taken from that table; D and trimming were inferred from the DNA. The repertoire includes roughly 110,000 clones, 70% to 90% of them detected once, and over 1.2% sits in the top ten. The chain joins TRBV2 to TRBJ2-2; D is possibly TRBD1 (6 bases). The sample consisted of peripheral blood. This receptor was taken from a middle-aged man with acute or convalescent COVID-19. CDR3: CASRLQGWTGELFF. The CDR3 DNA sequence: TGTGCCAGCAGGTTGCAGGGGTGGACCGGGGAGCTGTTTTTT.